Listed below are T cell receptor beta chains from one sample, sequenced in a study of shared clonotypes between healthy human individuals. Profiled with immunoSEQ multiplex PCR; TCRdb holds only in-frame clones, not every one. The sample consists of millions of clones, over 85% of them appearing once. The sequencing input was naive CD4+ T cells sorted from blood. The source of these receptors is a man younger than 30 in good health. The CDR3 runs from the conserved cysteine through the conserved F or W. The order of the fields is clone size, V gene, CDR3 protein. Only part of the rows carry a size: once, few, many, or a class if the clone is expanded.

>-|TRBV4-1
CASSQGRSSYEQYF
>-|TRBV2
CASRPGLEVGDEQFF
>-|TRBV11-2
CASSLSTLQETQYF
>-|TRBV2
CASRLAGGPNIQYF
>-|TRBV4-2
CASSRGQGFGYTF
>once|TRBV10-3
CAISVGGRADEQYF
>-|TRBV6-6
CASSYSSGTSEFF
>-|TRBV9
CASSAPGTSGGGTQYF
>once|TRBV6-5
CASTNRGNEKLFF
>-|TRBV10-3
CAISQSTSGPYGYTF